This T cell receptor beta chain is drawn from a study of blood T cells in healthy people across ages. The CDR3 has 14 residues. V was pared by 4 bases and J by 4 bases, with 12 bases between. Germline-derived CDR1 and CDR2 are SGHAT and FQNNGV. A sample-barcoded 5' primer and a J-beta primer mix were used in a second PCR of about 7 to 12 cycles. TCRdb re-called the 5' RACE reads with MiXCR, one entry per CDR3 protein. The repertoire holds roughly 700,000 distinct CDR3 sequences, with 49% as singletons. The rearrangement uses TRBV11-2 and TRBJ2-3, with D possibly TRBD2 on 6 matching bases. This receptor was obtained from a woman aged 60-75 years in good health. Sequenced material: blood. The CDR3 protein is CASSSVWGADTQYF. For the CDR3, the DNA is TGTGCCAGCAGCTCGGTGTGGGGGGCAGATACGCAGTATTTT.